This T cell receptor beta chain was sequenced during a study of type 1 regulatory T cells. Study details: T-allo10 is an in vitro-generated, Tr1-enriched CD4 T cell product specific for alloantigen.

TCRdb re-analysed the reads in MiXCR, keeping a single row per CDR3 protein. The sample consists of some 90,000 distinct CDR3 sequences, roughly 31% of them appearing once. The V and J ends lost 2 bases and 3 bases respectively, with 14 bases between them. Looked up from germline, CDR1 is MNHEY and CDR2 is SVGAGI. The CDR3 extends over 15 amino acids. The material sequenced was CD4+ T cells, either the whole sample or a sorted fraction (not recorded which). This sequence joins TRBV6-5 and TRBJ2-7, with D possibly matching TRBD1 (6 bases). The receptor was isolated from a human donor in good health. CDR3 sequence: CASSYTGTTSYEQYF. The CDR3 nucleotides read TGTGCCAGCAGTTACACCGGGACAACCAGCTACGAGCAGTACTTC.